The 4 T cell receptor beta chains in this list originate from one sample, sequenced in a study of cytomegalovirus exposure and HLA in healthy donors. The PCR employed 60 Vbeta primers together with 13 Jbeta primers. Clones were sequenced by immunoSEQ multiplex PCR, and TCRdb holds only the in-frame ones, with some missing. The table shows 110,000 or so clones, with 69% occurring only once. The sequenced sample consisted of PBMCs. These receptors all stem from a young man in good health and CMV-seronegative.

CDR3 bases: TGCACACGATCGAGGGGGCGCTTGGCCGGGGAGCTGTTTTTT. Its protein product is CTRSRGRLAGELFF. The chain couples TRBV29-1 to TRBJ2-2, with 7 positions matching TRBD1. This CDR3 has 14 residues. Germline lookup yields CDR1 SQVTM and CDR2 ANQGSEA.

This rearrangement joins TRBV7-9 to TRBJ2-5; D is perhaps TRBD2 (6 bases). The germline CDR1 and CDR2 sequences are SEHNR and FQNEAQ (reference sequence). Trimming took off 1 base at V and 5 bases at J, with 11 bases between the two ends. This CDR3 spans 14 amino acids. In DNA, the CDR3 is TGTGCCAGCAGCTTAGAAACTAGCTTCGAGACCCAGTACTTC. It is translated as CASSLETSFETQYF.

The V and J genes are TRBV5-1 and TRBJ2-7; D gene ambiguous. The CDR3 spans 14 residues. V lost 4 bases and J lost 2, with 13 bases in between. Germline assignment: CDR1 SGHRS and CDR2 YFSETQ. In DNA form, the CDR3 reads TGCGCCAGCAGCCTGGGCACCGGTGCCTACGAGCAGTACTTC. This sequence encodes CASSLGTGAYEQYF.

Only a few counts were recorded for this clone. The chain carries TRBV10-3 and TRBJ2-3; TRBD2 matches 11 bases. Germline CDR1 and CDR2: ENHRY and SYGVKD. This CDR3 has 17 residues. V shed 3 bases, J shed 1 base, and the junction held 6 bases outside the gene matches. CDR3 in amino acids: CAISDLSGRARTDTQYF. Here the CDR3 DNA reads TGTGCCATCAGTGATCTTAGCGGGAGGGCCCGCACAGATACGCAGTATTTT.